This record looks at one T cell receptor beta chain sequence and its context. Its specific antigen is unknown. No quality values exist for individual bases; no much larger clone is one base distant. Enrolling through a virtual design, the prospective study's participants ranged in age from roughly 18 to 95 years and lived across roughly 24 United States geographic areas. In the prospective study, cohorts were assigned on the basis of participant-reported clinical history obtained from a screening survey and a study questionnaire. For ImmuneRACE Cohort 3, a participant was defined as recovered based on two consecutive negative NP/OP PCR tests, clearance by a healthcare professional, or resolution of symptoms. In the prospective study, whole blood, serum and a nasopharyngeal or oropharyngeal swab were collected from each participant by mobile phlebotomists. Prospective study participants could optionally give additional blood draws and questionnaires over a roughly two-month period. Prospective study blood samples were shipped either frozen or at room temperature before DNA extraction.

The sample belongs to a study of blood T cell repertoires in COVID-19 (dated by TCRdb to 2018 to 2020). Context from the whole study: The collaborator samples originated in the United States, Italy and Spain and spanned the acute and convalescent phases of COVID-19. The material from the prospective study consisted of cDNA or gDNA derived from T cells, B-cell-depleted T cells, or PBMCs. The dataset comprised deeply sampled blood TCRbeta repertoires from subjects exposed to, actively infected with, or recovered from COVID-19. The repertoires were released in a freely available public database intended as a resource for research on the immune response to SARS-CoV-2. Samples came from the ongoing ImmuneRACE study (first 160 participants) plus 1,254 subjects from 6 global collaborators. Sample metadata almost always included a de-identified subject ID, COVID-19 status, age in years and sex. Where available, HLA class I and class II types were taken from metadata supplied by the sample provider and were not determined by assay-based typing. Here is what the overall study found, with its caveats: The quantity of clinical and demographic metadata differed by source and by participant and was supplied without curation.

Trimming removed 6 bases from V and 9 bases from J; the gene matches leave 16 bases unexplained. Taken from cysteine to phenylalanine, the CDR3 has 17 residues. The only DNA kept is the CDR3, 51 bases in frame from the first base. Looking up the germline V gene yields CDR1 SNHLY and CDR2 FYNNEI. TCRbeta CDR3 regions were amplified from genomic DNA using the immunoSEQ Assay, a bias-controlled multiplex PCR. Per the source publication's procedure: Within the assay, amplification of reference gene primers was used to estimate how many nucleated cells each sample contained. To quantify the absolute abundance of each unique TCRbeta CDR3 rearrangement, sequence reads were collapsed and filtered. For each sample, productive Simpson clonality was calculated as the square root of Simpson's diversity index across productive rearrangements. TCRdb limited this immuneACCESS table to in-frame rearrangements with V and J called. A share of clones is missing; checked studies link under half to unresolved V genes, and the rest is unexplained. The V and J calls and clone size are taken from that table; D and trimming were inferred from the DNA. The table for this sample lists 200,000 to 250,000 clones; about four fifths of them were counted only once. Clones ranked in the top ten supply approximately 6.8% of the sample.

The clonotype originates from a middle-aged woman who had recovered from COVID-19. In this chain, TRBV2 is recombined with TRBJ1-6; 8 middle bases align to TRBD1. Input material: PBMCs or T cells enriched from blood (not recorded which). The DNA sequence follows: TGTGCCAGCAGGGGGGACCCGGGACAGGTTCCCTCTTCACCCCTCCACTTT. Its translation reads: CASRGDPGQVPSSPLHF.